The sample holds a few counts of the clone carrying this TCR beta chain. TCRdb ran MiXCR on the RT-PCR reads and lists one entry per CDR3 protein. In the table there are more than 550,000 distinct CDR3 sequences, about 14% of which are singletons. The V gene lost 2 bases and the J gene lost 4 bases, with 9 bases spanning the gap. This CDR3 region has 13 residues. CDR1 and CDR2 (germline): SGHVS, FNYEAQ. The chain uses TRBV7-6 and TRBJ2-7; D remains ambiguous. The receptor comes from a female donor in good health, serving as a healthy control. Sequencing was carried out using memory CD4+ T cells from blood. This CDR3 reads CASSLSRLYEQYF. The CDR3 region has the DNA TGTGCCAGCAGCTTATCTCGCCTTTACGAGCAGTACTTC.